This TCR beta chain is drawn from a study of blood T cell repertoires in COVID-19. Looking at the study overall: The origin of the acute and convalescent COVID-19 samples was the United States, Italy and Spain. Sample material is recorded as cDNA or gDNA derived from T cells, B-cell-depleted T cells, or PBMCs.

V lost 5 bases and J lost 8; bases outside the gene matches: 7. The CDR3 runs 15 residues. Germline loops: CDR1 LNHDA, CDR2 SQIVND (reference sequence). Per the study methods: Estimation of nucleated cell counts was performed using reference gene primer amplification. Profiling relied on immunoSEQ multiplex PCR, and the TCRdb table lists in-frame clones only, not all of them. V, J and clone size are taken as reported in that table, and D and trimming were inferred from the DNA itself. The sample includes about 140,000 clones, over 70% of them seen just once. The rearrangement joins TRBV19 to TRBJ2-1; 12 bases are a match to TRBD2. The sequencing input was peripheral blood. The receptor was derived from a woman aged 55-69 years with acute or convalescent COVID-19. The CDR3 spells CASSPRLAGEDEQFF. The DNA for the CDR3 is TGTGCCAGTAGTCCCCGACTAGCGGGAGAGGATGAGCAGTTCTTC.